Listed below are T cell receptor beta chains from one sample, sequenced in a study of CD8+ T cells in alopecia areata. Some clones are missing from TCRdb's copy, which holds only in-frame ones; the method was immunoSEQ multiplex PCR. The sample lists approximately 150,000 clones, around 49% occurring once. The sequencing here drew on CD4+ T cells sorted from blood, taken at week 0. Every receptor here comes from a human donor with alopecia areata. Each CDR3 is given with its conserved first and last residue. Each record gives: D gene, J gene, V gene, CDR3 protein. D genes are given only for firm matches.

TRBD1 | TRBJ2-4 | TRBV25-1 | CASSEITGGAKNIQYF
TRBD2 | TRBJ2-3 | TRBV30 | CAWSRLAGDTDTQYF
NA | TRBJ2-5 | TRBV4-1 | CASSQADEGTQYF
NA | TRBJ2-1 | TRBV25-1 | CASSEWNGSGEQFF
TRBD1 | TRBJ2-1 | TRBV7-9 | CASESVDRGRVEQFF
NA | TRBJ2-2 | TRBV30 | CAWPLPGAGELFF
NA | TRBJ2-1 | TRBV29-1 | CSVLEVVSYNEQFF
NA | TRBJ2-3 | TRBV5-4 | CASSLDTDTQYF
NA | TRBJ1-1 | TRBV30 | CALNRADTEAFF
NA | TRBJ2-5 | TRBV30 | CSTDSGETQYF
TRBD1 | TRBJ1-2 | TRBV5-1 | CASSLQDRGPYSYTF
NA | TRBJ2-7 | TRBV27 | CASSWGPTGEQYF
NA | TRBJ2-5 | TRBV19 | CASSIRPQDTRRETQYF
NA | TRBJ1-5 | TRBV6-1 | CASSERSNQPQHF
NA | TRBJ2-3 | TRBV11-2 | CASNQNTDTQYF
NA | TRBJ1-1 | TRBV7-8 | CASSLGWNTEAFF
TRBD2 | TRBJ2-5 | TRBV7-2 | CASSFGGGQETQYF
NA | TRBJ2-1 | TRBV30 | CARLEGYNEQFF
TRBD2 | TRBJ2-7 | TRBV4-3 | CASSQDLTSDYEQYF
NA | TRBJ2-5 | TRBV2 | CASSEEERVETQYF
NA | TRBJ2-2 | TRBV2 | CASSEAVRGNTGELFF
NA | TRBJ2-2 | TRBV27 | CASSRQGAGSGSSTGELFF
NA | TRBJ2-1 | TRBV14 | CASSQDHAGKEQFF
TRBD2 | TRBJ2-2 | TRBV2 | CASTIPGLAAGELFF
TRBD2 | TRBJ2-1 | TRBV4-2 | CASSQDYSGRADEQFF
TRBD1 | TRBJ2-1 | TRBV27 | CASSLRMVGDRAHNEQFF
TRBD1 | TRBJ1-5 | TRBV15 | CATSRTGLRNQPQHF
NA | TRBJ1-1 | TRBV28 | CASSFRDPGREAFF
TRBD1 | TRBJ1-1 | TRBV30 | CAWSAKQGAGTEAFF
TRBD1 | TRBJ1-5 | TRBV7-2 | CASSLVSTGVNQPQHF
TRBD1 | TRBJ2-7 | TRBV29-1 | CSARDSYEQYF
TRBD1 | TRBJ1-1 | TRBV5-1 | CASNPTGGTEAFF
NA | TRBJ2-7 | TRBV7-9 | CASSAGAPLYEQYF
NA | TRBJ2-5 | TRBV5-1 | CASSLGQSMETQYF
NA | TRBJ2-2 | TRBV30 | CAWRRRDTGELFF
NA | TRBJ2-1 | TRBV30 | CAWSVGANEQFF
NA | TRBJ2-5 | TRBV7-9 | CASSTTTAGVETQYF
TRBD2 | TRBJ2-1 | TRBV29-1 | CSVGSGRRNEQFF
TRBD1 | TRBJ1-2 | TRBV5-1 | CASSTGGDYGYTF
TRBD1 | TRBJ1-2 | TRBV11-2 | CASSRQGNYGYTF
NA | TRBJ2-1 | TRBV4-1 | CASSQAVNNEQFF
TRBD2 | TRBJ2-5 | TRBV5-4 | CASSLKTSGNRETQYF
NA | TRBJ2-3 | TRBV29-1 | CSGSGAADTQYF
NA | TRBJ2-1 | TRBV29-1 | CSVEEIWSLTNEQFF
NA | TRBJ1-2 | TRBV5-4 | CASSPSGAVSYGYTF
NA | TRBJ2-5 | TRBV7-3 | CASSPQAPGVETQYF
TRBD1 | TRBJ1-4 | TRBV30 | CAWSVTGGEKLFF
NA | TRBJ1-5 | TRBV27 | CASSQRGQPQHF
TRBD1 | TRBJ1-3 | TRBV6-5 | CASSRGQGSGNTIYF
TRBD2 | TRBJ2-5 | TRBV4-1 | CASSQVSGLAGQETQYF
NA | TRBJ1-5 | TRBV30 | CAWSAARLGGGSNQPQHF
NA | TRBJ1-1 | TRBV9 | CASSVRVANTEAFF
TRBD1 | TRBJ2-1 | TRBV7-2 | CASSFRQGASIDNEQFF
NA | TRBJ2-3 | TRBV7-9 | CASSLAQEPSTDTQYF
NA | TRBJ2-5 | TRBV29-1 | CSVRQDVAQETQYF
TRBD1 | TRBJ2-5 | TRBV7-2 | CASSRSDRGRETQYF
NA | TRBJ1-3 | TRBV4-2 | CASSQDGANGNTIYF
NA | TRBJ2-3 | TRBV7-2 | CASSGSKDTQYF